Here is one T cell receptor (beta chain) with its context. As processed by the authors: Reference gene primers were amplified, and this amplification served to estimate nucleated cell counts. Clones were sequenced by immunoSEQ multiplex PCR, and TCRdb holds only the in-frame ones, with some missing. Clonal size and the V and J genes are those of that table, whereas D and trimming came from the DNA. The sample contains about 220,000 clones, approximately 84% of which appear only once. CDR3 length equals 15 residues. Germline CDR1 is MDHEN and CDR2 is SYDVKM. Unmatched junction bases numbered 7, after V lost 5 bases and J lost 4 bases. This specimen comes from a study of blood T cell repertoires in COVID-19. Study-level background: Samples representing acute and convalescent COVID-19 were sourced from the United States, Italy and Spain. The cDNA or gDNA used as material had been derived from T cells, B-cell-depleted T cells, or PBMCs.

The TCR was taken from a man aged 50 or older who had recovered from COVID-19. The chain combines TRBV28 with TRBJ1-5; 8 bases match TRBD1. The sample consisted of peripheral blood. CDR3 protein: CASSLDRGRNQPQHF. The DNA for the CDR3 is TGTGCCAGCAGTCTTGACAGGGGAAGGAATCAGCCCCAGCATTTT.